The 30 T cell receptor beta chains presented below share a single source sample, sequenced in a study of blood T cell repertoires in COVID-19. Profiling relied on immunoSEQ multiplex PCR, and the TCRdb table lists in-frame clones only, not all of them. The sample lists 180,000 or so clones; approximately 86% were seen once. Sequences were obtained from peripheral blood. These TCRs come from a woman aged 80 or over with acute or convalescent COVID-19.

This rearrangement joins TRBV19 to TRBJ2-1, with 9 positions matching TRBD2. Germline CDR1 LNHDA, CDR2 SQIVND (reference sequence). This CDR3 is 14 amino acids long. With 5 bases clipped from V and 11 bases from J, the junction kept 10 bases outside the gene matches. The CDR3 sequence is CASSVREAGGKQFF. CDR3 DNA: TGTGCCAGTAGTGTCCGGGAAGCGGGGGGAAAGCAGTTCTTC. The variable domain in full, with the rest retrieved from reference TRBV19 and TRBJ2-1, is DGGITQSPKYLFRKEGQNVTLSCEQNLNHDAMYWYRQDPGQGLRLIYYSQIVNDFQKGDIAEGYSVSREKKESFPLTVTSAQKNPTAFYLCASSVREAGGKQFFGPGTRLTVL.

The V gene is TRBV12-3 or TRBV12-4, the J gene TRBJ1-6; D not certain. The germline V and J ends were trimmed by 0 bases and 9 bases, with 6 bases remaining between them. CDR3 length: 13 residues. CDR3 coding DNA: TGTGCCAGCAGTTTAGCGGAGGTTTCACCCCTCCACTTT. As protein: CASSLAEVSPLHF.

V usage is TRBV6-2 or TRBV6-3 and J usage is TRBJ1-2, with a possible D match to TRBD1 (5 bases). The V end lost 3 bases, the J end lost 9 bases, and 14 bases lay between the germline ends. This CDR3 has 13 amino acids. CDR1 is MNHEY and CDR2 is SVGEGT in the germline V gene. The chain's CDR3 is CASSYGAPLRYTF. The DNA for the CDR3 is TGTGCCAGCAGTTATGGGGCACCACTTCGCTACACCTTC.

V usage is TRBV7-2 and J usage is TRBJ2-7; D is possibly TRBD2 (6 bases). The germline CDR1 and CDR2 sequences are SGHTA and FQGNSA. V gave up 9 bases and J gave up 6 bases, with 21 bases separating them. The CDR3 contains 14 residues. The CDR3 DNA sequence: TGTGCCAGGGGGCGGAGGGGCCGGCCCGTCGAGCAGTACTTC. This gives the protein CARGRRGRPVEQYF.

The J gene is TRBJ2-3, the V gene TRBV5-4; 11 bases line up with TRBD2. CDR3 length: 15 residues. The V gene end was trimmed by 6 bases and the J gene end by 4 bases; junction bases not matched to a gene: 7. Per the germline V gene, CDR1 is SGHNT and CDR2 is YYREEE (reference sequence). The chain's CDR3 is CASTIAGGIADTQYF. CDR3 in DNA: TGTGCCAGCACCATAGCGGGGGGGATCGCAGATACGCAGTATTTT.

This clone was seen a few times. The CDR3 reads CASSLRQGLGYTF. CDR3 nucleotide sequence: TGTGCCAGCAGCTTACGACAGGGTCTTGGCTACACCTTC. The V and J genes are TRBV7-9 and TRBJ1-2; TRBD1 matches 7 bases. J was trimmed by 7 bases and V by 2 bases; bases with no gene match: 4. The CDR3 runs 13 residues. Germline V CDR1 and CDR2: SEHNR, FQNEAQ (reference sequence).

The rearrangement uses TRBV10-3 and TRBJ2-7; D might be TRBD2 (5 bases). V gave up 6 bases and J gave up 5 bases, with 17 bases separating them. The CDR3 runs to 14 residues. Per the germline V gene, CDR1 is ENHRY and CDR2 is SYGVKD. CDR3 coding DNA: TGTGCCATCAGAGACCCGACTGGGAGCGACGAGCAGTACTTC. This sequence encodes CAIRDPTGSDEQYF.

This sequence joins TRBV6-4 and TRBJ2-1; TRBD1 aligns across 8 bases. This CDR3 region has 15 residues. Germline loops: CDR1 MRHNA, CDR2 SNTAGT. The J segment lost 5 bases and the V segment lost 5 bases, leaving 8 bases of the junction unmatched. The CDR3 DNA reads TGTGCCAGCAGTTTAGGACAGGGCGTCCACAATGAGCAGTTCTTC. Translation gives CASSLGQGVHNEQFF.

This sequence joins TRBV3-1 (or the pseudogene TRBV3-2) and TRBJ2-7, with TRBD2 identical over 14 bases. CDR1 LGHDT and CDR2 YNNKEL come from the germline V gene (reference sequence). This CDR3 is 15 amino acids long. J was trimmed by 5 bases and V by 4 bases; bases with no gene match: 4. The CDR3 nucleotides read TGTGCCAGCAGCCCAGGACTAGCGGGAGGTAACGAGCAGTACTTC. Translated: CASSPGLAGGNEQYF.

The sample holds a few counts of this clone. The rearrangement joins TRBV19 to TRBJ2-5; 12 bases agree with TRBD2. The V segment lost 1 base and the J segment 4 bases; nucleotides outside the gene matches: 4. CDR1 and CDR2 (germline): LNHDA, SQIVND (reference sequence). CDR3 length equals 16 residues. The CDR3 sequence: CASSIVRTSGTETQYF. CDR3 sequence (DNA): TGTGCCAGTAGTATAGTCCGGACTAGCGGGACAGAGACCCAGTACTTC.

The CDR3: CASSIGQGMTYEQYF. CDR3 coding DNA: TGTGCCAGCTCAATCGGACAGGGGATGACCTACGAGCAGTACTTC. V and J are TRBV18 and TRBJ2-7, with 9 bases lining up with TRBD1. Trimming took 5 bases from V and 2 from J; bases not matched to a gene: 7. Germline CDR1 and CDR2: KGHSH and LQKENI. The CDR3 is 15 residues long.

The chain recombines TRBV7-3 with TRBJ2-7; 9 bases agree with TRBD1. From germline, CDR1 is SGHTA and CDR2 FQGTGA. The CDR3 is 14 residues long. V trimming: 3 bases; J trimming: 4 bases; junction bases outside the gene matches: 4. The DNA for the CDR3 is TGTGCCAGCAGCTTGACGGGACAGGGTTACGAGCAGTACTTC. Protein: CASSLTGQGYEQYF.

This clone was seen once. The chain links TRBV3-1 (or the pseudogene TRBV3-2) to TRBJ1-3, with a weak D call TRBD1 (6 bases). CDR1 is LGHDT, CDR2 YNNKEL, per germline (reference sequence). The CDR3 has 16 amino acids. V was trimmed by 4 bases and J by 4 bases, leaving 17 bases between them. Here the CDR3 DNA reads TGTGCCAGCAGCCGACGGGCGGGGGCGGTAGGAAACACCATATATTTT. Translating gives CASSRRAGAVGNTIYF.

The chain combines TRBV7-8 with TRBJ1-1; no clear D gene. Per the germline V gene, CDR1 is SGHVS and CDR2 is FQNEAQ. Trimming shortened V by 5 bases and J by 7 bases, and 8 bases separated the two germline ends. The CDR3 runs to 11 residues. CDR3 loop: CASSRVSEAFF. The CDR3 DNA reads as TGTGCCAGCAGCCGGGTCAGTGAAGCTTTCTTT.

The gene calls are TRBV27 and TRBJ1-2; TRBD1 matches at 8 bases. This CDR3 has 15 residues. Germline V gives CDR1 MNHEY, CDR2 SMNVEV (reference sequence). Trimming at V came to 3 bases and at J to 4 bases, leaving 7 bases not matched to a gene. The CDR3: CASSFGRGLSYGYTF. For the CDR3, the DNA is TGTGCCAGCAGTTTCGGCAGGGGGCTTTCCTATGGCTACACCTTC.

The chain has TRBV7-8 and TRBJ2-7; D is unclear. Per germline, CDR1 SGHVS and CDR2 FQNEAQ. This CDR3 region has 11 residues. Trimming stripped 4 bases from V and 6 bases from J, with 7 bases between. The CDR3 DNA is TGTGCCAGCAGCTCCATCAGCGAGCAGTACTTC. Protein product: CASSSISEQYF. Combining the CDR3 with reference TRBV7-8 and TRBJ2-7 gives the whole variable domain GAGVSQSPRYKVAKRGQDVALRCDPISGHVSLFWYQQALGQGPEFLTYFQNEAQLDKSGLPSDRFFAERPEGSVSTLKIQRTQQEDSAVYLCASSSISEQYFGPGTRLTVT.

The rearrangement uses TRBV2 and TRBJ1-2; TRBD1 aligns across 8 bases. Germline CDR1 SNHLY, CDR2 FYNNEI. Trimming took 4 bases from V and 7 from J; bases not matched to a gene: 5. There are 13 residues in the CDR3. CDR3 bases: TGTGCCAGCAGTGGAGGACAGGGTAGTGGCTACACCTTC. Translated: CASSGGQGSGYTF.

The rearrangement links TRBV5-5 to TRBJ2-2; a weak D match, TRBD1 (6 bases). The germline V and J ends were trimmed by 6 bases and 6 bases, with 12 bases remaining between them. In germline, CDR1 is SGHKS, CDR2 YYEKEE (reference sequence). There are 13 residues in the CDR3. CDR3: CASNVGASGELFF. Here the CDR3 DNA reads TGTGCCAGCAACGTGGGGGCGTCCGGGGAGCTGTTTTTT. Combining the CDR3 with reference TRBV5-5 and TRBJ2-2 gives the whole variable domain DAGVTQSPTHLIKTRGQQVTLRCSPISGHKSVSWYQQVLGQGPQFIFQYYEKEERGRGNFPDRFSARQFPNYSSELNVNALLLGDSALYLCASNVGASGELFFGEGSRLTVL.

The chain uses TRBV24-1 and TRBJ2-7; D call uncertain. There are 14 residues in the CDR3. Germline values: CDR1 KGHDR, CDR2 SFDVKD. V lost 0 bases and J lost 2, with 7 bases in between. The CDR3 loop is CATSDLVPPYEQYF. The DNA for the CDR3 is TGTGCCACCAGTGATTTGGTCCCTCCCTACGAGCAGTACTTC.

The rearrangement uses TRBV2 and TRBJ1-2, with 8 bases identical to TRBD1. Germline CDR1 and CDR2: SNHLY and FYNNEI. After removal of 3 bases from V and 6 bases from J, the junction contained 3 bases not matched to a gene. The length of the CDR3 is 13 residues. The CDR3 reads CASSEDRVDGYTF. The DNA of the CDR3 is TGTGCCAGCAGTGAGGACAGGGTGGATGGCTACACCTTC.

The chain employs TRBV5-1 and TRBJ2-1; 7 nucleotides align to TRBD1. Germline assignment: CDR1 SGHRS and CDR2 YFSETQ. The trim removed 4 bases at V and 6 bases at J, leaving 7 bases unmatched. The CDR3 loop spans 14 amino acids. CDR3 in DNA: TGCGCCAGCAGCCTAGGACAGGTACCCAATGAGCAGTTCTTC. Amino acids: CASSLGQVPNEQFF. The full variable domain, its missing parts supplied by reference TRBV5-1 and TRBJ2-1, is KAGVTQTPRYLIKTRGQQVTLSCSPISGHRSVSWYQQTPGQGLQFLFEYFSETQRNKGNFPGRFSGRQFSNSRSEMNVSTLELGDSALYLCASSLGQVPNEQFFGPGTRLTVL.

The chain uses TRBV14 and TRBJ1-2, with 8 positions matching TRBD1. Germline V lookup: CDR1 SGHDN, CDR2 FVKESK. This CDR3 has 14 amino acids. V gave up 5 bases and J gave up 0 bases; unmatched junction bases: 2. The CDR3 sequence: CASSKTGANYGYTF. CDR3 sequence (DNA): TGTGCCAGCAGCAAGACAGGGGCTAACTATGGCTACACCTTC. The variable domain in full, completed from reference TRBV14 and TRBJ1-2, reads EAGVTQFPSHSVIEKGQTVTLRCDPISGHDNLYWYRRVMGKEIKFLLHFVKESKQDESGMPNNRFLAERTGGTYSTLKVQPAELEDSGVYFCASSKTGANYGYTFGSGTRLTVV.

The rearrangement uses TRBV7-2 and TRBJ1-4; D is unclear. CDR1 and CDR2 from the germline V gene are SGHTA and FQGNSA. The V end lost 0 bases, the J end lost 4 bases, and 9 bases lay between the germline ends. The CDR3 consists of 15 residues. DNA of the CDR3: TGTGCCAGCAGCTTAGCGAGCGACCTTAATGAAAAACTGTTTTTT. Encoded protein: CASSLASDLNEKLFF.

This chain links TRBV27 with TRBJ2-5; TRBD2 matches 11 bases. V dropped 5 bases and J dropped 5; count of bases not matched to a gene: 13. Germline V gene sequence: CDR1 MNHEY, CDR2 SMNVEV (reference sequence). CDR3 length: 17 amino acids. The CDR3 loop is CASSTRLAGLEGETQYF. Written as DNA, the CDR3 is TGTGCCAGCAGTACCCGACTAGCGGGGCTAGAAGGGGAGACCCAGTACTTC.

This chain connects TRBV2 to TRBJ2-3; TRBD2 aligns across 11 bases. CDR3 length: 17 amino acids. CDR1 and CDR2 (germline): SNHLY, FYNNEI. V lost 1 base, J lost 3 bases, and 6 bases stayed unmatched. The chain's CDR3 is CASSEGASGRSTDTQYF. The CDR3, as DNA: TGTGCCAGCAGTGAAGGAGCTAGCGGGAGGTCAACAGATACGCAGTATTTT.

The CDR3 DNA reads TGTGCCAGCAGCTTGGCCTCTCAGACAGCCTTGCAGTTCTTC. Its translation: CASSLASQTALQFF. The chain joins TRBV5-5 to TRBJ2-1; D is possibly TRBD1 (5 bases). In germline, CDR1 is SGHKS, CDR2 YYEKEE (reference sequence). This CDR3 region has 14 residues. Trimming took off 0 bases at V and 12 bases at J, with 16 bases between the two ends.

The V and J genes are TRBV24-1 and TRBJ1-2; the D is unclear. Germline V lookup: CDR1 KGHDR, CDR2 SFDVKD. This CDR3 region has 12 residues. V lost 6 bases to trimming and J lost 9 bases, with 13 bases between them. CDR3 loop: CATSPPAGSYTF. In DNA form, the CDR3 reads TGTGCCACCAGTCCCCCTGCCGGGAGCTACACCTTC.

This chain connects TRBV19 to TRBJ2-5, with TRBD1 matching 8 bases. This CDR3 has 13 amino acids. The junction had 2 bases not matched to a gene; V was cut back by 4 bases and J by 4 bases. Looked up from germline, CDR1 is LNHDA and CDR2 is SQIVND (reference sequence). CDR3 sequence reads: CASSTGGPETQYF. CDR3 bases: TGTGCCAGTAGTACAGGGGGCCCAGAGACCCAGTACTTC.

This clone was seen a few times. The V gene is TRBV5-4, the J gene TRBJ2-7; 7 bases are shared with TRBD1. Germline CDR1 and CDR2: SGHNT and YYREEE (reference sequence). The CDR3 spans 13 residues. J lost 3 bases, V lost 4 bases, and 4 bases had no gene match. The CDR3 reads CASSLGQDYEQYF. CDR3 coding DNA: TGTGCCAGCAGCCTCGGACAGGACTACGAGCAGTACTTC.

CDR3 in amino acids: CASSQGGELFF. The CDR3 nucleotides read TGTGCCAGCAGCCAGGGCGGGGAGCTGTTTTTT. The chain couples TRBV7-2 to TRBJ2-2; weak D call: TRBD1 (5 bases). The CDR3 has 11 residues. Trimming cost V 5 bases and J 7 bases, with 5 bases left between them. Germline V gives CDR1 SGHTA, CDR2 FQGNSA.